This TCR beta chain was recovered during a study of CD8 T cells in ankylosing spondylitis. For this clonotype: Its antigen is not identified.

Findings of the study overall: Some motif variants were previously reported in reactive arthritis synovial fluid and blood. Researchers reportedly found disease-linked clones significantly enriched in matched ankylosing spondylitis synovial fluid. Relatively scarce in peripheral blood, disease-linked clones were CD8+. Apparently characteristic of ankylosing spondylitis blood was a TCR beta motif (roughly eight highly homologous variants).

J gave up 1 base and V 6 bases, and 12 bases lay outside the gene matches. The CDR3 is made up of 16 amino acids. Germline assignment: CDR1 DFQATT and CDR2 SNEGSKA (reference sequence). Each CDR3 protein gets one entry after TCRdb re-called the 5' RACE reads with MiXCR. Counted here are around 340,000 distinct CDR3 sequences, roughly 14% occurring once; the ten biggest clones make up approximately 1%. This TCR derives from a male donor with ankylosing spondylitis or in good health (not recorded which). The V call is TRBV20-1, the J call TRBJ2-1, with TRBD2 matching 7 bases. The sample was blood, either unsorted or a sorted T cell fraction (not recorded which). For the CDR3, the DNA is TGCAGTGCCCCCGCATGGCGGGAGAGGTCCTACAATGAGCAGTTCTTC. Encoded protein: CSAPAWRERSYNEQFF.